The TCR beta chain under discussion was sequenced for a study of blood T cell repertoires in COVID-19. Generated by immunoSEQ multiplex PCR, the TCRdb table keeps only in-frame clones and is missing some. Here the sample spans a few hundred thousand clones, approximately 89% being singletons. CDR1 is MNHEY, CDR2 SVGAGI, per germline. Between the trimmed V and J ends, which lost 5 bases and 4 bases, there was a span of 9 bases. The CDR3 runs 13 residues. The chain couples TRBV6-5 to TRBJ1-3; D is undetermined. The sample comprised peripheral blood. This TCR came from a woman aged 55 to 70 with COVID-19, enrolled during active disease. This CDR3 is CASSPTGGNTIYF. CDR3 DNA: TGTGCCAGCAGTCCTACCGGGGGAAACACCATATATTTT.